This TCR beta chain emerged from a study of T cells after yellow fever vaccination (dated by TCRdb to about 2019). Concerning the study at large: The SMART-Seq v4 Ultra Low Input RNA kit was used to prepare libraries from fractions with low cell numbers. Bulk TCR alpha and beta repertoires were sequenced longitudinally to track T-cell clones before and after primary and booster YFV17D yellow fever vaccination. The cohort comprised two healthy male donors, one aged 18 to 30 and one aged 30 to 40 years. Blood was collected at multiple timepoints before and after primary and secondary immunization, and bulk PBMC replicates and cell subsets were isolated.

General study outcomes and caveats: A small fraction of clonotypes appeared in both the CD4 and CD8 compartments, likely as a result of convergent recombination. After the booster, most clones that had expanded after primary vaccination were detected again (around 95% of CD4 and more than 80% of CD8), suggesting broad maintenance of memory. Because abundant contaminating clonotypes from the bulk population could be contained in FACS-sorted repertoires, computational filtering was required. Because the study included only two donors, the extent to which the findings can be generalized is limited. Compared with the primary T-cell response, the secondary T-cell response was weaker but faster, peaking on day 5 rather than day 15.

A note on this clonotype: What antigen it recognizes has not been identified. There are no base qualities to consult, and no much larger clone falls within one base.

In the germline V gene, CDR1 corresponds to SGHVS and CDR2 to FNYEAQ. Compared with germline, V lacks 2 bases and J lacks 6 bases; bases without a gene match: 5. Taken from cysteine to phenylalanine, the CDR3 has 15 residues. Left in the record is the CDR3 DNA by itself, 45 bases read in frame from the first base. Sequencing was performed on an Illumina NovaSeq 6000. Synthesis of TCR cDNA relied on 5'RACE template switching, a step that introduced a universal primer site along with unique molecular identifiers. Priming for cDNA synthesis came from both the TCR alpha and TCR beta constant segments. Library amplification used two PCR steps, and the second PCR step added sample barcodes and sequencing adapters. Sequencing of libraries was performed on Illumina HiSeq 2500 (2x100 bp) or NovaSeq (2x150 bp). The authors processed their data as follows. Demultiplexing of reads and collapsing into UMI consensus sequences were performed with MIGEC, and V(D)J alignment was carried out with MiXCR. Vaccine-responding clonotypes were identified with edgeR using replicate PBMC samples, with FDR below 0.01 and a log2 fold change above 5 up to day 15 being required. CD4 or CD8 identity was assigned to each bulk clonotype according to whether the clonotype was present at higher abundance in the sequenced CD4 repertoire or the sequenced CD8 repertoire. The public reads were quality trimmed at Q25 with fastp and then assembled into clones with MiXCR by TCRdb, keeping productive beta chains. Identical CDR3 protein sequences are pooled into one entry, listed with their most common genes and DNA. TCRdb's processing, not the authors', yielded these V and J calls. This sample is represented by more than 95,000 distinct CDR3 sequences; nearly 15% of them were singletons. The ten top clones hold roughly 41% of the sample.

This specimen's treatment or condition label, interpreted: live attenuated yellow fever vaccine strain. A standard Ficoll-Paque protocol was used to isolate PBMCs from peripheral blood. Dynabeads CD4 and CD8 positive selection kits were used to isolate the CD4 and CD8 T-cell fractions. TriZol was used to extract RNA from bulk PBMCs, CD4 and CD8 fractions, and dextramer-positive and dextramer-negative fractions. This chain is built from TRBV7-6 and TRBJ2-3; 10 junctional bases match TRBD2. The input for sequencing was CD8+ T cells sorted from PBMCs, taken 5 days after the yellow fever booster vaccination. The receptor comes from a man aged 18 to 35 who received the YFV17D yellow fever vaccine. The CDR3 has the sequence CASSLTSGAGDTQYF. The DNA sequence follows: TGTGCCAGCAGCTTAACTAGCGGGGCCGGGGATACGCAGTATTTT.